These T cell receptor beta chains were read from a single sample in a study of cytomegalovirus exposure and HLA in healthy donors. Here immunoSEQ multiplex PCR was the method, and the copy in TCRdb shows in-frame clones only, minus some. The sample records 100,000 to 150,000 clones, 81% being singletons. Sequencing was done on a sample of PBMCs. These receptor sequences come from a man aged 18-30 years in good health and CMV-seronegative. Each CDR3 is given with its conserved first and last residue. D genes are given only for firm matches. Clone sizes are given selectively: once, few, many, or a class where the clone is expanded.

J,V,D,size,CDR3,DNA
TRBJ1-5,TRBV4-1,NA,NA,CASSQDGRDQPQHF,TGCGCCAGCAGCCAAGATGGGAGGGATCAGCCCCAGCATTTT
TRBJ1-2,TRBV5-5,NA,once,CASSLGQDPRGYGYTF,TGTGCCAGCAGCTTGGGCCAGGATCCTCGGGGCTATGGCTACACCTTC
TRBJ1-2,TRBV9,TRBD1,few,CASSADRGEGYTF,TGTGCCAGCAGCGCCGACAGGGGAGAAGGCTACACCTTC
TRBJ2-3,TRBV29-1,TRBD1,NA,CSVDPGTGADTQYF,TGCAGCGTTGATCCCGGGACAGGGGCAGATACGCAGTATTTT
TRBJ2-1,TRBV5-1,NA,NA,CASSLGREAEQFF,TGCGCCAGCAGCTTGGGGAGGGAAGCTGAGCAGTTCTTC
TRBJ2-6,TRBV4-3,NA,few,CASSQKGAGANVLTF,TGCGCCAGCAGCCAAAAGGGGGCTGGGGCCAACGTCCTGACTTTC
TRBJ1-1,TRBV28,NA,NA,CASSFPTLGNTEAFF,TGTGCCAGCAGTTTTCCGACTTTAGGGAACACTGAAGCTTTCTTT
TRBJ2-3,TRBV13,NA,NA,CASSFELTDTQYF,TGTGCCAGCAGCTTCGAACTCACAGATACGCAGTATTTT
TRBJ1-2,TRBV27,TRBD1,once,CASSTRDSSIPYGYTF,TGTGCCAGCAGTACAAGGGACAGTTCTATTCCCTATGGCTACACCTTC
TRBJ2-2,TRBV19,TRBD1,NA,CASSTQTGKLFF,TGTGCCAGTAGTACCCAGACAGGGAAGCTGTTTTTT
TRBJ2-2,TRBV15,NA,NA,CATSAGGGELFF,TGTGCCACCAGCGCAGGAGGCGGGGAGCTGTTTTTT
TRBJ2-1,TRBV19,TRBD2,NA,CASSISSGGQSSYNEQFF,TGTGCCAGTAGTATATCTAGCGGGGGGCAGAGCTCCTACAATGAGCAGTTCTTC
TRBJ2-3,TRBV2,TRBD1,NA,CASSPGQVTDTQYF,TGTGCCAGCAGTCCGGGACAGGTTACAGATACGCAGTATTTT
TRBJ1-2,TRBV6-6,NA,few,CASSYRTALEGGYTF,TGTGCCAGCAGTTACCGTACAGCTTTGGAAGGTGGCTACACCTTC
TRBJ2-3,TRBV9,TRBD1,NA,CASSAPDRVSTDTQYF,TGTGCCAGCAGCGCCCCTGACAGGGTTAGCACAGATACGCAGTATTTT
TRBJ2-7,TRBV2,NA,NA,CASSGVLGGGSSYEQYF,TGTGCCAGCAGTGGGGTCCTTGGCGGGGGCAGCTCCTACGAGCAGTACTTC
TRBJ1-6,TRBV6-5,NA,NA,CASTLDRSGSPLHF,TGTGCCAGCACCCTCGACCGTTCGGGTTCACCCCTCCACTTT
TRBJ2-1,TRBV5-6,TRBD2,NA,CASSYGLAGGTYNEQFF,TGTGCCAGCAGCTATGGACTAGCGGGGGGTACCTACAATGAGCAGTTCTTC
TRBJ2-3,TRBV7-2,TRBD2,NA,CASSPGTISTDTQYF,TGTGCCAGCAGCCCTGGGACTATTAGCACAGATACGCAGTATTTT
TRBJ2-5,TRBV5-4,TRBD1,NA,CASGTGDGETQYF,TGTGCCAGCGGGACAGGGGATGGGGAGACCCAGTACTTC
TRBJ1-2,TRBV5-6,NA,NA,CASSLVQDWKGYTF,TGTGCCAGCAGCTTGGTTCAGGATTGGAAGGGCTACACCTTC
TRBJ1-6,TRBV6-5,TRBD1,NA,CASGTGLSNSPLHF,TGTGCCAGCGGGACAGGGCTCTCTAATTCACCCCTCCACTTT
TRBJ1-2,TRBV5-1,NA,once,CASSLAGVGNYGYTF,TGCGCCAGCAGCTTGGCCGGGGTGGGGAACTATGGCTACACCTTC
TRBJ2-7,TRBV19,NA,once,CASSQKQGYEQYF,TGTGCCAGTAGTCAAAAACAGGGCTACGAGCAGTACTTC